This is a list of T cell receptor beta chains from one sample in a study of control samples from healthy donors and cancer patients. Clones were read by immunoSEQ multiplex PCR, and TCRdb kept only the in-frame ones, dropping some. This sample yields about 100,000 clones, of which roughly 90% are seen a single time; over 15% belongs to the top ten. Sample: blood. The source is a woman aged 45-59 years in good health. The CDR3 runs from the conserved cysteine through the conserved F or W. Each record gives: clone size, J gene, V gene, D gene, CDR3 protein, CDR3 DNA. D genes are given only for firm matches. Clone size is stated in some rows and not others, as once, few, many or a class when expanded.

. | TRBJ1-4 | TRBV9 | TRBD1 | CASTQAGQGGKTVF | TGTGCCAGTACCCAGGCGGGACAGGGAGGGAAAACTGTTTTT
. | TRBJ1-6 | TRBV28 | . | CASSPAEGWGSPLHF | TGTGCCAGCAGTCCGGCGGAGGGGTGGGGTTCACCCCTCCACTTT
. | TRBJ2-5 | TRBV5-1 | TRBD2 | CASSLVASGASQETQYF | TGCGCCAGCAGCTTGGTGGCTAGCGGGGCCTCCCAAGAGACCCAGTACTTC
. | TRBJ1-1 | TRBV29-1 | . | CSVGNTEAFF | TGCAGCGTCGGCAACACTGAAGCTTTCTTT
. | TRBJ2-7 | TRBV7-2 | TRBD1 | CASSLDPNRGREQYF | TGTGCCAGCAGCTTAGATCCCAACAGGGGTCGCGAGCAGTACTTC
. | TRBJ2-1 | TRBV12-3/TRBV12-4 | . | CASSLGIKLEQFF | TGTGCCAGCAGTTTAGGAATTAAGCTTGAGCAGTTCTTC
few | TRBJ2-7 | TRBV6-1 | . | CASSEVGGASGEQYF | TGTGCCAGCAGTGAAGTTGGGGGGGCATCGGGCGAGCAGTACTTC
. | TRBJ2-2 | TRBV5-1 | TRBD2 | CASSGGTSGRPRTGELFF | TGCGCCAGCAGCGGGGGGACTAGCGGGAGGCCACGGACCGGGGAGCTGTTTTTT
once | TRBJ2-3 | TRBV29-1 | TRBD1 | CSVSRDRGGDTQYF | TGCAGCGTAAGCCGGGACAGGGGCGGGGATACGCAGTATTTT
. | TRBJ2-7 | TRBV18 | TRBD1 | CASSPQGQGFEQYF | TGTGCCAGCTCACCACAGGGACAGGGCTTCGAGCAGTACTTC
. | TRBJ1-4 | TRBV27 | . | CASSLSGTSEKLFF | TGTGCCAGCAGTTTATCCGGGACATCGGAAAAACTGTTTTTT
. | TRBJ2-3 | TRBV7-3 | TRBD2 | CASSLSLVTSGGANLTQYF | TGTGCCAGCAGCTTATCCCTCGTGACTAGCGGGGGGGCCAATCTCACGCAGTATTTT
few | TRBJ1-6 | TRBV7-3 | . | CASSQQGSASPLHF | TGTGCCAGCAGCCAACAAGGGTCTGCGTCACCCCTCCACTTT
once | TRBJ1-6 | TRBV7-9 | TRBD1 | CASSSQGASLNSPLHF | TGTGCCAGCAGCTCGCAGGGGGCCAGCTTGAATTCACCCCTCCACTTT
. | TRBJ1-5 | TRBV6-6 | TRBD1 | CASSYQGGQPQHF | TGTGCCAGCAGTTACCAGGGGGGTCAGCCCCAGCATTTT
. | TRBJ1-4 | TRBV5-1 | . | CATRRGAANEKLFF | TGCGCCACCCGGAGGGGGGCGGCTAATGAAAAACTGTTTTTT
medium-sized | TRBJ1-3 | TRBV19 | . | CASSSPNRGTIYF | TGTGCCAGTAGTAGCCCCAACCGGGGCACCATATATTTT
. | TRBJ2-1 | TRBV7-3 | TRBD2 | CASSPLGTSGYNEQFF | TGTGCCAGCAGCCCCCTTGGGACTAGCGGATACAATGAGCAGTTCTTC
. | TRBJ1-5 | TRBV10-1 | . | CASSEPHREDQPQHF | TGCGCCAGCAGTGAACCCCACAGGGAGGATCAGCCCCAGCATTTT
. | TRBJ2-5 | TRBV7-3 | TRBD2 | CASSLGLGDQETQYF | TGTGCCAGCAGCCTCGGACTAGGGGACCAAGAGACCCAGTACTTC
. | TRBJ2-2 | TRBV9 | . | CASSPPHYPSNTGELFF | TGTGCCAGCAGCCCACCCCATTATCCTTCGAACACCGGGGAGCTGTTTTTT
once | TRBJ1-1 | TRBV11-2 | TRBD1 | CASSSPVRGRGGTEAFF | TGTGCCAGCAGCTCTCCAGTCAGGGGGCGCGGTGGCACTGAAGCTTTCTTT
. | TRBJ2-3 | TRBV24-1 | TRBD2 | CATSGSGRTDTQYF | TGTGCCACCAGTGGTAGCGGGCGCACAGATACGCAGTATTTT
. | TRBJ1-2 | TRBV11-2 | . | CASSLSGAANYGYTF | TGTGCCAGCAGCTTAAGTGGCGCAGCGAACTATGGCTACACCTTC
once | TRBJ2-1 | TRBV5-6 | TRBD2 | CASSLFLAGGPPYNEQFF | TGTGCCAGCAGCTTGTTCCTAGCGGGGGGGCCACCCTACAATGAGCAGTTCTTC
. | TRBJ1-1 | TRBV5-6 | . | CASSFTGNTEAFF | TGTGCCAGCAGCTTCACAGGGAACACTGAAGCTTTCTTT
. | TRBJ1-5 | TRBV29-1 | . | CSARLGGADSNQPQHF | TGCAGCGCTCGCCTTGGAGGGGCGGATAGCAATCAGCCCCAGCATTTT
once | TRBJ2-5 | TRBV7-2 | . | CASSPQETQYF | TGTGCCAGCAGTCCACAAGAGACCCAGTACTTC
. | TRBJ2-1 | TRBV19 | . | CASSRDGYNEQFF | TGTGCCAGTAGTCGAGACGGTTACAATGAGCAGTTCTTC